This T cell receptor beta chain is from a study of shared clonotypes between healthy human individuals. Per sorted-subset replicate PCR, input was approximately 200 ng DNA, representing around 30,000 T cell genomes. Clones were read by immunoSEQ multiplex PCR, and TCRdb kept only the in-frame ones, dropping some. Of 2,500,000 or so clones detected, around nine tenths appear once; the ten largest clones hold about 0.13%. Nashville, Tennessee was home to all donors, who were Caucasian adults. Sequences were obtained from naive CD4+ T cells sorted from blood. Subset indicated: CD45RA+ positively selected. The source is a man aged 18 to 30 in good health.

The CDR3 spells CASSPGGQNIAKNIQYF. The CDR3, as DNA: TGCGCCAGCAGCCCGGGCGGACAAAATATAGCCAAAAACATTCAGTACTTC. This chain joins TRBV4-1 and TRBJ2-4; D is perhaps TRBD1 (5 bases). V was trimmed by 4 bases and J by 0 bases, leaving 16 bases between them. The germline V gene encodes CDR1 MGHRA and CDR2 YSYEKL. CDR3 length equals 17 residues.